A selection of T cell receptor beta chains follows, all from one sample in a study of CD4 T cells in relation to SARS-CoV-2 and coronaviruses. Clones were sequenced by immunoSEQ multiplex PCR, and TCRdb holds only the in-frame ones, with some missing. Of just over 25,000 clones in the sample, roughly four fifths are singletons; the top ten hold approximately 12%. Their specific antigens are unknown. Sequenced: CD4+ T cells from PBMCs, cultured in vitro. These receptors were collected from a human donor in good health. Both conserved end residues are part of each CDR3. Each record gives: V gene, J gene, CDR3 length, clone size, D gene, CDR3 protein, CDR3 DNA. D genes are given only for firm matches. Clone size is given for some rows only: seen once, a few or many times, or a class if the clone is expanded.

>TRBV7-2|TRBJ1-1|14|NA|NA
CASSIPGGHTEAFF
TGTGCCAGCAGCATCCCGGGCGGGCACACTGAAGCTTTCTTT
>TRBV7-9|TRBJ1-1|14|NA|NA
CASSFTDGNTEAFF
TGTGCCAGCAGCTTTACGGACGGGAACACTGAAGCTTTCTTT
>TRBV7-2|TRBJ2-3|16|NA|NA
CASSPGQRGNTDTQYF
TGTGCCAGCAGCCCAGGTCAACGGGGGAACACAGATACGCAGTATTTT
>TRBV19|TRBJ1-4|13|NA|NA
CASSISPWEKLFF
TGTGCCAGTAGTATTTCCCCTTGGGAAAAACTGTTTTTT
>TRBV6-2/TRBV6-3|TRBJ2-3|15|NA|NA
CASSFSLDAGVSQYF
TGTGCCAGCAGTTTTAGCCTAGACGCAGGGGTTTCGCAGTATTTT
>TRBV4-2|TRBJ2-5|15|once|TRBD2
CASSHTSGREETQYF
TGTGCCAGCAGCCATACTAGCGGGAGGGAAGAGACCCAGTACTTC
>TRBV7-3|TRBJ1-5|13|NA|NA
CASSLGHNQPQHF
TGTGCCAGCAGCTTAGGGCACAATCAGCCCCAGCATTTT
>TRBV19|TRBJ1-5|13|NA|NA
CASIPSPNQPQHF
TGTGCCAGTATACCGAGCCCCAATCAGCCCCAGCATTTT
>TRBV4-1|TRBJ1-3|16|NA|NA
CASSNPHREPGNTIYF
TGCGCCAGCAGCAATCCCCACAGGGAACCTGGAAACACCATATATTTT
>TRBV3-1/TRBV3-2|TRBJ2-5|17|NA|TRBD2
CASSQDVRGGGKETQYF
TGTGCCAGCAGCCAAGACGTGAGGGGCGGGGGGAAAGAGACCCAGTACTTC
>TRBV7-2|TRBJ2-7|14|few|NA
CASSLESRFYEQYF
TGTGCCAGCAGCTTAGAGTCAAGGTTCTACGAGCAGTACTTC
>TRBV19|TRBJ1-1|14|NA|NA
CASSSLWVNTEAFF
TGTGCCAGTAGTAGCCTCTGGGTGAACACTGAAGCTTTCTTT
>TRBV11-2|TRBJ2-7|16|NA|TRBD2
CASSLVLTSGRAVQYF
TGTGCCAGCAGCTTAGTTTTGACTAGCGGGAGGGCCGTGCAGTACTTC
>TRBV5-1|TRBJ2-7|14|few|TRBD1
CASSWDRSSYEQYF
TGCGCCAGCAGCTGGGACAGGAGCTCCTACGAGCAGTACTTC
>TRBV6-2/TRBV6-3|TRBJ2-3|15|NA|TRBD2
CASSYPGLAIDTQYF
TGTGCCAGCAGTTACCCGGGACTAGCTATAGATACGCAGTATTTT
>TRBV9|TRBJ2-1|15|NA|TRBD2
CASSVDGRAANEQFF
TGTGCCAGCAGCGTAGATGGGAGGGCCGCGAATGAGCAGTTCTTC
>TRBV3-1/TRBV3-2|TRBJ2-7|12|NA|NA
CASSQGPREQYF
TGTGCCAGCAGCCAAGGACCGCGGGAGCAGTACTTC
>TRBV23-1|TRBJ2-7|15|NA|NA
CASSQWRDSSYEQYF
TGCGCCAGCAGTCAATGGAGAGACAGTTCCTACGAGCAGTACTTC
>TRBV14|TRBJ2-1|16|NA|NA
CASSQDGRASYNEQFF
TGTGCCAGCAGCCAAGACGGGCGGGCGTCCTACAATGAGCAGTTCTTC
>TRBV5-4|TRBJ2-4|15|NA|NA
CASSLGNREANIQYF
TGTGCCAGCAGCTTGGGGAACAGGGAGGCAAACATTCAGTACTTC
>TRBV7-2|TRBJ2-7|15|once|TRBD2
CASSRSGGTLNEQYF
TGTGCCAGCAGCCGGAGCGGGGGGACCCTAAACGAGCAGTACTTC
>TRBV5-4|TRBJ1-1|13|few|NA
CASSRSHGTEAFF
TGTGCCAGCAGTAGGAGCCACGGGACTGAAGCTTTCTTT
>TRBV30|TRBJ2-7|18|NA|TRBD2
CAWRPSDSLGLADHEQYF
TGTGCCTGGAGGCCCTCCGACTCCTTGGGACTAGCGGACCACGAGCAGTACTTC
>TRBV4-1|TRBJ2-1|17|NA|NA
CASSQGLRGGGYNEQFF
TGCGCCAGCAGCCAGGGCCTGAGGGGAGGGGGATACAATGAGCAGTTCTTC
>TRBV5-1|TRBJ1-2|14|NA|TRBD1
CASSLRTGGGGYTF
TGCGCCAGCAGCTTGCGGACAGGGGGAGGTGGCTACACCTTC
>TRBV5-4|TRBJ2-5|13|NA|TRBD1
CASSLQGEGTQYF
TGTGCCAGCAGCTTACAGGGGGAAGGCACCCAGTACTTC
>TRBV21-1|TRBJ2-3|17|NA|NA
CASSKGDEAGGTDTQYF
TGTGCCAGCAGCAAAGGGGACGAAGCGGGGGGGACAGATACGCAGTATTTT
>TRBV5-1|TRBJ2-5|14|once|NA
CASSFVEAQETQYF
TGCGCCAGCAGCTTCGTCGAGGCCCAAGAGACCCAGTACTTC
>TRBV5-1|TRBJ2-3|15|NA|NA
CASSLVGRTTDTQYF
TGCGCCAGCAGCTTGGTAGGGCGGACCACAGATACGCAGTATTTT
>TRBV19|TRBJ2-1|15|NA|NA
CASSISVSSYNEQFF
TGTGCCAGTAGTATAAGCGTAAGCTCCTACAATGAGCAGTTCTTC
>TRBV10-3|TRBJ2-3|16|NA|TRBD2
CAISVGLAGRSDTQYF
TGTGCCATCAGTGTTGGACTAGCGGGGCGGTCGGATACGCAGTATTTT
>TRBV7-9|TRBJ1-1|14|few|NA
CASSLGGVNTEAFF
TGTGCCAGCAGCTTAGGCGGTGTGAACACTGAAGCTTTCTTT
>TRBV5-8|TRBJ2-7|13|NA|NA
CASSRGIFYEQYF
TGTGCCAGCAGCCGCGGGATCTTTTACGAGCAGTACTTC
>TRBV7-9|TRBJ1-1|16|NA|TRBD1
CASSQGGGQGAIKAFF
TGTGCCAGCAGCCAGGGCGGGGGACAGGGGGCCATTAAAGCTTTCTTT
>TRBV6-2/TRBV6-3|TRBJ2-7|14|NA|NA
CASSLMLRAYEQYF
TGTGCCAGCAGTTTAATGTTAAGGGCCTACGAGCAGTACTTC
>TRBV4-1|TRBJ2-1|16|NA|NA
CASSQLGLLSYNEQFF
TGCGCCAGCAGCCAGTTGGGACTTCTCTCCTACAATGAGCAGTTCTTC
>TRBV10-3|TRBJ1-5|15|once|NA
CAISGRVGGNQPQHF
TGTGCCATCAGTGGGAGGGTTGGGGGCAATCAGCCCCAGCATTTT
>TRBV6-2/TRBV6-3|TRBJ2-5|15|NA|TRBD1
CASSSGTGGTETQYF
TGTGCCAGCAGTTCCGGGACAGGGGGGACGGAGACCCAGTACTTC
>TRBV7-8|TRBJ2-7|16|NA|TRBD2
CASSWVRLAGSYEQYF
TGTGCCAGCAGCTGGGTTCGGCTAGCGGGCTCCTACGAGCAGTACTTC
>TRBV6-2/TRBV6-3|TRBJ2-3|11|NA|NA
CASSYKDTQYF
TGTGCCAGCAGTTACAAGGATACGCAGTATTTT
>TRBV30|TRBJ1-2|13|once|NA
CAWSQGLAYGYTF
TGTGCCTGGAGCCAGGGTTTGGCCTATGGCTACACCTTC
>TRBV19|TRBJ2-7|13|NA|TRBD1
CASSRTGSSEQYF
TGTGCCAGTAGCCGGACAGGTTCATCCGAGCAGTACTTC
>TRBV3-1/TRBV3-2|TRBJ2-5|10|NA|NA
CASTGETQYF
TGTGCCAGCACCGGAGAGACCCAGTACTTC
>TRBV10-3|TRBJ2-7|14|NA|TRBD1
CAISESTGGYEQYF
TGTGCCATCAGTGAGTCAACAGGGGGGTACGAGCAGTACTTC
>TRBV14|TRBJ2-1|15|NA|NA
CASSQEEGRISEQFF
TGTGCCAGCAGCCAAGAGGAAGGGAGAATTAGTGAGCAGTTCTTC
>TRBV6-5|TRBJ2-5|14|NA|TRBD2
CASSYSPLRGRTNF
TGTGCCAGCAGTTACTCTCCTTTACGCGGGAGGACCAACTTC